The 26 T cell receptor beta chains below were found in one sample sequenced in a study of blood T cell repertoires in COVID-19. Sequencing used immunoSEQ multiplex PCR; TCRdb keeps in-frame clones, though not all of them. This sample has 100,000 to 150,000 clones, with 80% to 90% found just once. Sequences were obtained from peripheral blood. These receptors were collected from an elderly man with active or convalescent COVID-19.

V is TRBV30 and J is TRBJ2-7; 13 bases are a match to TRBD2. CDR1 is GTSNPN, CDR2 SVGIG, per germline (reference sequence). V shed 1 base, J shed 3 bases, and the junction held 0 bases outside the gene matches. The CDR3 is 14 amino acids. The CDR3 region is CAWSGTSGGYEQYF. CDR3 in DNA: TGTGCCTGGAGTGGGACTAGCGGGGGCTACGAGCAGTACTTC.

This clone was picked up a small number of times. CDR3 DNA: TGTGCCAGCAGCCCGAGACAGGGGACCGGGGAGCTGTTTTTT. Protein sequence: CASSPRQGTGELFF. V is TRBV7-3 and J is TRBJ2-2; 8 bases are a match to TRBD1. Germline values: CDR1 SGHTA, CDR2 FQGTGA. Trimming took 5 bases from V and 5 from J; bases not matched to a gene: 4. There are 14 residues in the CDR3.

The rearrangement uses TRBV29-1 and TRBJ1-2; TRBD1 agrees at 8 bases. The length of the CDR3 is 15 residues. Germline V gene lookup returns CDR1 SQVTM and CDR2 ANQGSEA. V trimming: 5 bases; J trimming: 0 bases; junction bases outside the gene matches: 8. The CDR3 DNA is TGCAGCGTTAGTGGGACAGGATTGGCTAACTATGGCTACACCTTC. Residues: CSVSGTGLANYGYTF.

The V call is TRBV29-1, the J call TRBJ1-2; a weak D match, TRBD1 (5 bases). CDR1 is SQVTM, CDR2 ANQGSEA, per germline. V was cut by 2 bases and J by 4 bases, with 11 bases left in between. CDR3 size: 13 residues. In DNA form, the CDR3 reads TGCAGCGTTGAACTCAATGGGGCCTATGGCTACACCTTC. It yields the protein CSVELNGAYGYTF.

The rearrangement links TRBV28 to TRBJ2-5; tentatively, D is TRBD2 (6 bases). CDR1 is MDHEN, CDR2 SYDVKM, per germline. The V end was cut by 3 bases, the J end by 5 bases, with 13 bases between. The CDR3 extends over 14 amino acids. In DNA, the CDR3 is TGTGCCAGCAGTTTGCCGGCGGGGAGGGAGACCCAGTACTTC. It encodes CASSLPAGRETQYF.

The chain joins TRBV19 to TRBJ2-1, with D tentatively TRBD2 (7 bases). Trimming left V 2 bases short and J 5 bases short, with 10 bases between. Germline-derived CDR1 and CDR2 are LNHDA and SQIVND (reference sequence). The CDR3 consists of 14 residues. The CDR3 spells CASSIKGGDNEQFF. CDR3 DNA sequence: TGTGCCAGTAGTATAAAGGGGGGGGACAATGAGCAGTTCTTC.

This chain connects TRBV2 to TRBJ2-5; 15 nucleotides agree with TRBD2. CDR3 length equals 16 residues. V shed 6 bases, J shed 9 bases, and the junction held 11 bases outside the gene matches. From germline, CDR1 is SNHLY and CDR2 FYNNEI. CDR3 nucleotides: TGTGCCAGCAGGCCAGGACTAGCGGGGGGGGCAGGGGCCCAGTACTTC. Its protein is CASRPGLAGGAGAQYF.

This chain uses TRBV19 with TRBJ2-1, with 8 bases that match TRBD2. Trimming removed 9 bases from V and 8 bases from J; junction bases left unmatched: 3. Per germline, CDR1 LNHDA and CDR2 SQIVND (reference sequence). The CDR3 spans 11 residues. This chain's CDR3 is CASGGAYEQFF. CDR3 coding DNA: TGTGCCAGCGGGGGGGCCTATGAGCAGTTCTTC.

This rearrangement joins TRBV7-2 to TRBJ1-3; 8 bases line up with TRBD1. From germline, CDR1 is SGHTA and CDR2 FQGNSA. V shed 5 bases, J shed 0 bases, and the junction held 9 bases outside the gene matches. The CDR3 is 17 amino acids. The CDR3 is CASSPGQGAYSGNTIYF. In nucleotides, the CDR3 is TGTGCCAGCAGCCCCGGACAGGGCGCCTACTCTGGAAACACCATATATTTT.

This clone was recorded once. The genes are TRBV6-5 and TRBJ1-1, with 8 bases identical to TRBD1. J gave up 2 bases and V 5 bases, and 7 bases lay outside the gene matches. The germline gives CDR1 MNHEY, CDR2 SVGAGI. There are 15 residues in the CDR3. For the CDR3, the DNA is TGTGCCAGCAGTATTGGACAGGGACTTAACACTGAAGCTTTCTTT. The encoded protein is CASSIGQGLNTEAFF.

This chain uses TRBV6-2 or TRBV6-3 with TRBJ2-7; D is perhaps TRBD2 (6 bases). The CDR3 is 11 residues long. With 4 bases removed from V and 9 bases from J, the gap between germline ends came to 10 bases. The germline V gene has CDR1 MNHEY and CDR2 SVGEGT. The CDR3, as DNA: TGTGCCAGCAGTTCACTAGCCGGGCAGTACTTC. It is translated as CASSSLAGQYF.

The chain carries TRBV9 and TRBJ1-1; unclear D gene. Looked up from germline, CDR1 is SGDLS and CDR2 is YYNGEE. The ends were cut back, 4 bases at V and 3 bases at J, with 16 bases in the middle. The CDR3 is made up of 15 amino acids. The CDR3 protein is CASSQWRARDTEAFF. The DNA for the CDR3 is TGTGCCAGCAGCCAATGGAGGGCGAGGGACACTGAAGCTTTCTTT.

The chain recombines TRBV5-1 with TRBJ2-1; 8 nucleotides match TRBD2. CDR1 and CDR2 from the germline V gene are SGHRS and YFSETQ. Trimming took 2 bases from V and 1 from J; bases not matched to a gene: 5. The CDR3 sequence is 16 residues long. CDR3 sequence reads: CASSFKGGGSYNEQFF. CDR3 DNA sequence: TGCGCCAGCAGCTTTAAAGGCGGGGGGTCCTACAATGAGCAGTTCTTC.

The chain uses TRBV5-6 and TRBJ2-3, with TRBD1 as a possible D gene (6 bases). The V end was cut by 4 bases, the J end by 5 bases, with 17 bases between. CDR1 and CDR2 from the germline V gene are SGHDT and YYEEEE. CDR3 length: 15 residues. CDR3 nucleotides: TGTGCCAGCAGCCCCCGGGACACCATGGGAGATACGCAGTATTTT. As protein: CASSPRDTMGDTQYF.

The rearrangement uses TRBV7-9 and TRBJ2-1; no clear D gene. CDR3 length equals 13 residues. V was shortened by 0 bases and J by 7 bases, with 7 bases between the two germline ends. CDR1 and CDR2 (germline): SEHNR, FQNEAQ (reference sequence). The CDR3 spells CASSLAWSNEQFF. CDR3 coding DNA: TGTGCCAGCAGCTTAGCGTGGAGTAATGAGCAGTTCTTC.

In its sample, this clone was seen once. This sequence joins TRBV10-3 and TRBJ2-3; 10 bases line up with TRBD2. The CDR3 loop spans 15 amino acids. Unmatched junction bases numbered 4, after V lost 6 bases and J lost 1 base. Germline V lookup: CDR1 ENHRY, CDR2 SYGVKD. The CDR3 loop is CAISQGLAGTDTQYF. As DNA, the CDR3 is TGTGCCATCAGCCAAGGACTAGCGGGCACAGATACGCAGTATTTT.

This chain connects TRBV7-9 to TRBJ1-2; a weak D match, TRBD1 (5 bases). Trimming pared 7 bases from V and 6 bases from J, leaving 18 bases between. The CDR3 runs to 14 residues. Germline CDR1 SEHNR, CDR2 FQNEAQ (reference sequence). This CDR3 reads CASTTSWGGDGYTF. For the CDR3, the DNA is TGTGCCAGCACCACTAGTTGGGGGGGAGATGGCTACACCTTC.

The chain combines TRBV4-3 with TRBJ1-6, with D uncertain. Trimming left V 0 bases short and J 7 bases short, with 7 bases between. The CDR3 is 14 amino acids. Germline V gene data show CDR1 as LGHNA and CDR2 as YSLEER. The CDR3 bases are TGCGCCAGCAGCCAAGACCCGGGGAATTCACCCCTCCACTTT. Translation gives CASSQDPGNSPLHF.

The chain employs TRBV5-1 and TRBJ1-5, with D perhaps matching TRBD1 (5 bases). The CDR3 runs 15 residues. Germline lookup yields CDR1 SGHRS and CDR2 YFSETQ. V was pared by 1 base and J by 4 bases, with 12 bases between. CDR3 DNA: TGCGCCAGCAGCTTGACCGGGGGAGGAAATCAGCCCCAGCATTTT. This gives the protein CASSLTGGGNQPQHF.

The V and J genes are TRBV6-2 or TRBV6-3 and TRBJ2-4; D not certain. V lost 4 bases, J lost 5 bases, and 12 bases lay in between. Germline V lookup: CDR1 MNHEY, CDR2 SVGEGT. This CDR3 spans 14 amino acids. The DNA for the CDR3 is TGTGCCAGCAGTTTGGGTCCGCGGCAAAACATTCAGTACTTC. Its translation is CASSLGPRQNIQYF.

The chain uses TRBV7-9 and TRBJ2-7; D unclear. Germline V CDR1 and CDR2: SEHNR, FQNEAQ (reference sequence). The CDR3 is made up of 13 amino acids. V shed 4 bases and J shed 0 bases, with 7 bases lying between them. The CDR3 DNA reads as TGTGCCAGCAGCTCGAGTGTCTCCTACGAGCAGTACTTC. Its protein product is CASSSSVSYEQYF. The whole variable domain, filled in from reference TRBV7-9 and TRBJ2-7, reads DTGVSQNPRHKITKRGQNVTFRCDPISEHNRLYWYRQTLGQGPEFLTYFQNEAQLEKSRLLSDRFSAERPKGSFSTLEIQRTEQGDSAMYLCASSSSVSYEQYFGPGTRLTVT.

CDR3 sequence (DNA): TGTGCCAGCAGCCAACAGGGAGGGAGCACTGAAGCTTTCTTT. Translating gives CASSQQGGSTEAFF. The chain carries TRBV14 and TRBJ1-1; perhaps TRBD1 as D (5 bases). The CDR3 consists of 14 residues. The V and J ends lost 2 bases and 4 bases respectively, with 11 bases between them. Per the germline V gene, CDR1 is SGHDN and CDR2 is FVKESK.

The V gene is TRBV9, the J gene TRBJ2-7, with 8 bases that match TRBD1. The CDR3 has 14 amino acids. Losses at the gene ends were 0 bases for V and 5 bases for J; bases not matched to a gene: 4. Germline assignment: CDR1 SGDLS and CDR2 YYNGEE. CDR3: CASSVGGDRNEQYF. CDR3 sequence (DNA): TGTGCCAGCAGCGTAGGAGGGGACAGGAACGAGCAGTACTTC.

V usage is TRBV9 and J usage is TRBJ2-3; D is perhaps TRBD2 (7 bases). Germline CDR1 is SGDLS and CDR2 is YYNGEE. Trimming shortened V by 8 bases and J by 5 bases, and 24 bases separated the two germline ends. The CDR3 contains 16 residues. In DNA form, the CDR3 reads TGTGCCAGTAAAGGGGGGGCTAGCGGCGTCTTAGATACGCAGTATTTT. It yields the protein CASKGGASGVLDTQYF. Full variable domain (remainder filled in from reference TRBV9 and TRBJ2-3): DSGVTQTPKHLITATGQRVTLRCSPRSGDLSVYWYQQSLDQGLQFLIQYYNGEERAKGNILERFSAQQFPDLHSELNLSSLELGDSALYFCASKGGASGVLDTQYFGPGTRLTVL.

V usage is TRBV11-2 and J usage is TRBJ2-7; TRBD2 might be the D (5 bases). This CDR3 is built from 13 residues. The germline gives CDR1 SGHAT, CDR2 FQNNGV. V was pared by 2 bases and J by 4 bases, with 9 bases between. The CDR3 nucleotides are TGTGCCAGCAGCTTACACCCGGGATACGAGCAGTACTTC. Translated, it gives CASSLHPGYEQYF. Full variable domain (rest looked up from reference TRBV11-2 and TRBJ2-7): EAGVAQSPRYKIIEKRQSVAFWCNPISGHATLYWYQQILGQGPKLLIQFQNNGVVDDSQLPKDRFSAERLKGVDSTLKIQPAKLEDSAVYLCASSLHPGYEQYFGPGTRLTVT.

This clone was observed once. This chain links TRBV27 with TRBJ1-1; TRBD1 is a possible D gene (5 bases). The V and J ends lost 2 bases and 4 bases respectively, with 11 bases between them. The CDR3 has 14 residues. CDR1 and CDR2 (germline): MNHEY, SMNVEV (reference sequence). The CDR3 spells CASSLNGGGTEAFF. The CDR3, as DNA: TGTGCCAGCAGTTTAAATGGGGGAGGCACTGAAGCTTTCTTT.